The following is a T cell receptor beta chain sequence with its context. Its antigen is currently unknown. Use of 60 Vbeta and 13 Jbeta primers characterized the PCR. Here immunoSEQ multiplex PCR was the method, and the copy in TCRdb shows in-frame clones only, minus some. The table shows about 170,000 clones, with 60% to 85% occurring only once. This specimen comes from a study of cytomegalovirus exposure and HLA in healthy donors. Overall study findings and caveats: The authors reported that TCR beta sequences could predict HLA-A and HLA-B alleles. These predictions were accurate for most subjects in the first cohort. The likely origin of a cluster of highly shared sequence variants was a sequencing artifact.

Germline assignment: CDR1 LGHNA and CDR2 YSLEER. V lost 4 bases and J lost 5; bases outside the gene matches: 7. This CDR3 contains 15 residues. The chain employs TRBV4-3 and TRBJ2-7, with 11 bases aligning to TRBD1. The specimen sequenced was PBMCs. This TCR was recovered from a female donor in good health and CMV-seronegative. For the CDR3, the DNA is TGCGCCAGCAGCCTATCTCGGACAGGGGGCCACGAGCAGTACTTC. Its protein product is CASSLSRTGGHEQYF.